These 7 T cell receptor beta chains came from one sample sequenced in a study of blood T cell repertoires in COVID-19. Sequencing was performed with immunoSEQ multiplex PCR; in TCRdb, only in-frame clones are kept and a portion is missing. The sample has around 270,000 clones, roughly 86% seen once. Sequenced material: peripheral blood. These receptors were taken from a man in his forties who had recovered from COVID-19.

The V and J genes are TRBV7-2 and TRBJ2-7; 13 bases match TRBD2. The germline V gene encodes CDR1 SGHTA and CDR2 FQGNSA. After removal of 5 bases from V and 4 bases from J, the junction contained 11 bases not matched to a gene. The CDR3 totals 17 residues. CDR3 in DNA: TGTGCCAGCAGCCTGGGACTAGCGGGACGGGTTGGATACGAGCAGTACTTC. Protein product: CASSLGLAGRVGYEQYF. Filled out from reference TRBV7-2 and TRBJ2-7, the complete variable domain reads GAGVSQSPSNKVTEKGKDVELRCDPISGHTALYWYRQSLGQGLEFLIYFQGNSAPDKSGLPSDRFSAERTGGSVSTLTIQRTQQEDSAVYLCASSLGLAGRVGYEQYFGPGTRLTVT.

In DNA form, the CDR3 reads TGTGCCAGCAGCCAAGACAACGGTGCCTACGAGCAGTACTTC. This gives the protein CASSQDNGAYEQYF. The chain recombines TRBV14 with TRBJ2-7; D unresolved. Trimming removed 0 bases at V and 2 bases at J, with 8 bases between. Germline values: CDR1 SGHDN, CDR2 FVKESK. The CDR3 is 14 amino acids.

The chain uses TRBV6-6 and TRBJ2-3; the match to TRBD2 covers 11 bases. The CDR3 loop spans 16 amino acids. J lost 2 bases, V lost 6 bases, and 7 bases had no gene match. CDR1 MNHNY and CDR2 SVGAGI come from the germline V gene (reference sequence). The CDR3 coding sequence is TGTGCCAGCAGCAAGACTAGCGGGGCGTACACAGATACGCAGTATTTT. The encoded protein is CASSKTSGAYTDTQYF.

This clone came up once. This chain joins TRBV6-2 or TRBV6-3 and TRBJ2-2; the match to TRBD2 covers 7 bases. CDR1 MNHEY and CDR2 SVGEGT come from the germline V gene. This CDR3 comprises 15 residues. V trimming: 4 bases; J trimming: 3 bases; junction bases outside the gene matches: 5. DNA of the CDR3: TGTGCCAGCAGTTGGGCTAGCGGAGACACCGGGGAGCTGTTTTTT. Protein sequence: CASSWASGDTGELFF.

The sample holds one count of this clone. V usage is TRBV7-2 and J usage is TRBJ2-1; D possibly corresponds to TRBD1 (5 bases). Germline lookup yields CDR1 SGHTA and CDR2 FQGNSA. The CDR3 is 14 amino acids. Trimming removed 5 bases from V and 5 bases from J, with 13 bases in between. In DNA, the CDR3 is TGTGCCAGCAGCCTCGAGTCAGGGAACAATGAGCAGTTCTTC. Amino acids: CASSLESGNNEQFF. Combining the CDR3 with reference TRBV7-2 and TRBJ2-1 gives the whole variable domain GAGVSQSPSNKVTEKGKDVELRCDPISGHTALYWYRQSLGQGLEFLIYFQGNSAPDKSGLPSDRFSAERTGGSVSTLTIQRTQQEDSAVYLCASSLESGNNEQFFGPGTRLTVL.

The chain couples TRBV18 to TRBJ1-2; TRBD1 agrees at 9 bases. Unmatched junction bases numbered 2, after V lost 3 bases and J lost 3 bases. The CDR3 extends over 14 amino acids. CDR1 and CDR2 from the germline V gene are KGHSH and LQKENI. Here the CDR3 reads CASSPRTGDYGYTF. In DNA, the CDR3 is TGTGCCAGCTCACCCAGGACAGGGGACTATGGCTACACCTTC.

The CDR3 loop is CASSRTGNYGYTF. The CDR3 DNA reads TGTGCCAGCAGCAGGACAGGGAACTATGGCTACACCTTC. The genes are TRBV11-2 and TRBJ1-2; 8 bases line up with TRBD1. The CDR3 is 13 residues long. In germline, CDR1 is SGHAT, CDR2 FQNNGV. After removal of 5 bases from V and 2 bases from J, the junction contained 1 base not matched to a gene.